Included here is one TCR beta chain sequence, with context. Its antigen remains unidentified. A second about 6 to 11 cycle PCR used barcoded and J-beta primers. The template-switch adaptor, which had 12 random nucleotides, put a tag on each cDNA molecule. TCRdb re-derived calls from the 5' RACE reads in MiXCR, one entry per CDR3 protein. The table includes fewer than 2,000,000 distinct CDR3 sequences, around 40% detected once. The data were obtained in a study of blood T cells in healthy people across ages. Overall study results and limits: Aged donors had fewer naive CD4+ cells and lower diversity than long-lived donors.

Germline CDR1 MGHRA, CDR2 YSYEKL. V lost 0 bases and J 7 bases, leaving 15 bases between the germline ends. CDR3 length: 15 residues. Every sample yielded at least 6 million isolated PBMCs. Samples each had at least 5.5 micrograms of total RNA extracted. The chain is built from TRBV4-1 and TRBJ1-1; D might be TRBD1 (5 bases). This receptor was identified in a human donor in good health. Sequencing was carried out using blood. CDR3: CASSQDYGGEIEAFF. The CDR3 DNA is TGCGCCAGCAGCCAAGACTATGGGGGGGAAATTGAAGCTTTCTTT.